These T cell receptor beta chains were read from a single sample in a study of T cell repertoires in cytomegalovirus infection. No antigens are known for them. MiXCR was run by TCRdb on the reads, yielding one entry per CDR3 protein. The sample includes approximately 120,000 distinct CDR3 sequences, over 25% of them seen just once. This sample comprised CD8+ T cells from cultured PBMCs, obtained from culture after CMV antigen stimulation. Source of these receptors: a human donor in good health (CMV status not recorded). Some clones in this sample may be carry-over from other donors' samples. The CDR3 runs from the conserved cysteine through the conserved F or W. The order of the fields is clone size, V gene, J gene, D gene, CDR3 protein, CDR3 DNA. The D gene is left open where the match is weak. Not all rows give a size; the values are once, few, many and, for expanded clones, a class.

few	TRBV7-2	TRBJ1-3	-	CASSFISGEAGNTIYF	TGTGCCAGCAGCTTTATTTCAGGGGAGGCTGGAAACACCATATATTTT
few	TRBV19	TRBJ2-3	-	CATQRGRKITDTQYF	TGTGCCACCCAAAGGGGCAGAAAAATCACAGATACGCAGTATTTT
few	TRBV4-3	TRBJ1-2	-	CASSQSVGTENHNYGYTF	TGCGCCAGCAGCCAAAGCGTCGGGACCGAGAACCATAACTATGGCTACACCTTC
-	TRBV6-2/TRBV6-3	TRBJ2-3	-	CASSVLSYGTDTQYF	TGTGCCAGCAGTGTTCTTAGCTATGGCACAGATACGCAGTATTTT
-	TRBV6-5	TRBJ1-1	-	CTSSYHLLNTEAFF	TGTACCAGCAGTTACCACCTTCTGAACACTGAAGCTTTCTTT
-	TRBV6-6	TRBJ1-5	-	CASRPRSGGNQPQHF	TGTGCCAGCAGACCACGTTCAGGAGGCAATCAGCCCCAGCATTTT
-	TRBV4-1	TRBJ1-1	-	CASSQLLGDTEAFF	TGCGCCAGCAGCCAATTGTTAGGGGACACTGAAGCTTTCTTT
-	TRBV6-5	TRBJ2-3	TRBD1	CASSLQTGERDTQYF	TGTGCCAGCAGTCTCCAGACAGGGGAAAGAGATACGCAGTATTTT
-	TRBV7-6	TRBJ2-1	TRBD1	CATRGSSYNEQFF	TGTGCCACCAGGGGGTCCTCCTACAATGAGCAGTTCTTC
many	TRBV7-9	TRBJ2-2	-	CASSLAPAGNTGELFF	TGTGCCAGCAGCTTAGCTCCGGCGGGCAACACCGGGGAGCTGTTTTTT
-	TRBV27	TRBJ1-1	-	CAARRRGGEAFF	TGTGCCGCTAGAAGGAGGGGGGGAGAGGCTTTCTTT
-	TRBV28	TRBJ1-3	-	CASSFGEDISGNTIYF	TGTGCCAGCAGTTTTGGAGAGGATATTTCTGGAAACACCATATATTTT
-	TRBV2	TRBJ1-6	TRBD1	CATSTGDSPLHF	TGTGCCACCTCGACAGGGGATTCACCCCTCCACTTT